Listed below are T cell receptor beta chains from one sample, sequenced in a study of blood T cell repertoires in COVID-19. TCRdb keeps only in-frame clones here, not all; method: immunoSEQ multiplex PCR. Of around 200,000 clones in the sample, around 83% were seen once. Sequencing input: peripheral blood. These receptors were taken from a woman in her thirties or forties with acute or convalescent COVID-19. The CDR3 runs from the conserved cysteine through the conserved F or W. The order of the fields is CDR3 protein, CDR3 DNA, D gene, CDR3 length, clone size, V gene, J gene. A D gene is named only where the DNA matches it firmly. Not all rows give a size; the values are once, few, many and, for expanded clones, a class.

CASSPGSYGYTF	TGTGCCAGCAGTCCCGGTTCATATGGCTACACCTTC	.	12	.	TRBV12-3/TRBV12-4	TRBJ1-2
CASRTGPNSGANVLTF	TGTGCCAGTAGGACAGGTCCTAACTCTGGGGCCAACGTCCTGACTTTC	.	16	.	TRBV19	TRBJ2-6
CASSQGQGSEKLFF	TGCGCCAGCAGCCAGGGACAGGGGAGTGAAAAACTGTTTTTT	TRBD1	14	.	TRBV5-1	TRBJ1-4
CATGAYIGNQPQHF	TGTGCCACCGGAGCTTATATTGGCAATCAGCCCCAGCATTTT	.	14	once	TRBV15	TRBJ1-5
CASSLPGEHPYGYTF	TGTGCCAGCAGCTTACCGGGTGAGCACCCCTATGGCTACACCTTC	.	15	.	TRBV5-6	TRBJ1-2
CAISSSGKNSNQPQHF	TGTGCCATCAGTTCTTCAGGGAAGAATAGCAATCAGCCCCAGCATTTT	.	16	.	TRBV10-3	TRBJ1-5
CASSQVSLAVEYNEQFF	TGTGCCAGCAGCCAAGTGTCACTAGCGGTAGAATACAATGAGCAGTTCTTC	TRBD2	17	.	TRBV3-1/TRBV3-2	TRBJ2-1
CASRSGTTTGNTIYF	TGTGCCAGCAGAAGCGGGACAACGACTGGAAACACCATATATTTT	.	15	few	TRBV27	TRBJ1-3
CASSLGLAMETQYF	TGTGCCAGCAGCCTTGGACTAGCGATGGAGACCCAGTACTTC	TRBD2	14	.	TRBV9	TRBJ2-5
CATVQNSGNTIYF	TGTGCCACGGTACAGAACTCTGGAAACACCATATATTTT	.	13	.	TRBV15	TRBJ1-3
CASRPGLGGTGELFF	TGTGCCAGCAGGCCCGGATTAGGGGGCACCGGGGAGCTGTTTTTT	.	15	.	TRBV11-1	TRBJ2-2
CATSGGDPREPQHF	TGTGCCACCAGCGGGGGGGACCCGAGGGAGCCCCAGCATTTT	.	14	.	TRBV15	TRBJ1-5
CASSIGDSGGAARSTGELFF	TGTGCCAGTAGTATAGGTGATAGCGGGGGGGCGGCCAGAAGTACCGGGGAGCTGTTTTTT	TRBD2	20	once	TRBV19	TRBJ2-2
CASSWGVWSYNEQFF	TGTGCCAGCAGTTGGGGGGTCTGGTCCTACAATGAGCAGTTCTTC	.	15	.	TRBV28	TRBJ2-1
CASSRDRGNEKLFF	TGTGCCAGCAGTAGGGACAGGGGGAATGAAAAACTGTTTTTT	TRBD1	14	.	TRBV6-5	TRBJ1-4
CASSYQRDRGGHGYTF	TGTGCCAGCAGTTACCAACGGGACAGGGGTGGCCATGGCTACACCTTC	TRBD1	16	.	TRBV6-5	TRBJ1-2
CASSPWGAETQYF	TGTGCCAGTAGTCCATGGGGCGCGGAGACCCAGTACTTC	.	13	.	TRBV19	TRBJ2-5
CASSLGLKNGYTF	TGTGCCAGCAGCTTAGGGCTGAAGAATGGCTACACCTTC	.	13	.	TRBV7-2	TRBJ1-2
CASQSGRVPDTQYF	TGTGCCAGTCAAAGCGGGAGGGTCCCAGATACGCAGTATTTT	TRBD2	14	once	TRBV9	TRBJ2-3
CASSLFGTSGNEQFF	TGTGCCAGCTCCCTATTCGGGACTAGCGGCAATGAGCAGTTCTTC	TRBD2	15	.	TRBV18	TRBJ2-1
CASSLRFGLADSYEQYF	TGTGCCAGCAGTTTAAGGTTTGGACTTGCGGACTCCTACGAGCAGTACTTC	.	17	.	TRBV27	TRBJ2-7
CASSLTGRSNTGELFF	TGTGCCAGCAGCTTAACGGGAAGGAGTAACACCGGGGAGCTGTTTTTT	.	16	.	TRBV5-4	TRBJ2-2
CASSIWDTARETQYF	TGTGCCAGTAGTATCTGGGACACCGCCCGAGAGACCCAGTACTTC	.	15	.	TRBV19	TRBJ2-5
CAWSRVTVSPYNEQFF	TGTGCCTGGAGTCGGGTCACTGTATCTCCGTACAATGAGCAGTTCTTC	.	16	few	TRBV30	TRBJ2-1
CASSYTGGLNEKLFF	TGTGCCAGCAGTTATACAGGGGGCTTGAATGAAAAACTGTTTTTT	TRBD1	15	.	TRBV28	TRBJ1-4
CASNWWQGENTEAFF	TGTGCCAGCAATTGGTGGCAGGGGGAGAACACTGAAGCTTTCTTT	TRBD1	15	.	TRBV6-5	TRBJ1-1
CASSFTEGATEAFF	TGTGCCAGCAGCTTCACGGAGGGGGCCACTGAAGCTTTCTTT	TRBD1	14	few	TRBV6-2/TRBV6-3	TRBJ1-1
CASSPLRGTEQPQHF	TGTGCCAGCAGTCCCTTAAGGGGGACAGAGCAGCCCCAGCATTTT	TRBD1	15	.	TRBV6-5	TRBJ1-5
CASSFLDRVNEKLFF	TGTGCCAGCAGTTTCCTCGACAGGGTAAATGAAAAACTGTTTTTT	TRBD1	15	.	TRBV28	TRBJ1-4
CASSWEGNSPLHF	TGTGCCAGCAGTTGGGAGGGTAATTCACCCCTCCACTTT	.	13	once	TRBV6-5	TRBJ1-6
CASSLDLGQAYEQYF	TGTGCCAGCAGCCTCGATTTGGGACAGGCCTACGAGCAGTACTTC	TRBD1	15	.	TRBV4-2	TRBJ2-7
CASSWGTESYEQYF	TGTGCCAGCAGTTGGGGGACAGAGTCCTACGAGCAGTACTTC	TRBD1	14	.	TRBV27	TRBJ2-7
CASTDPDGGANTIYF	TGTGCCAGCACCGACCCCGACGGGGGGGCGAACACCATATATTTT	.	15	.	TRBV28	TRBJ1-3
CSVGRRNYGYTF	TGCAGCGTTGGACGGCGGAACTATGGCTACACCTTC	.	12	once	TRBV29-1	TRBJ1-2
CASSLGDRGYEQYF	TGCGCCAGCAGCTTGGGGGACAGGGGTTACGAGCAGTACTTC	TRBD1	14	.	TRBV5-1	TRBJ2-7
CASSFGTGFNQPQHF	TGTGCCAGCAGCTTCGGGACAGGGTTCAATCAGCCCCAGCATTTT	TRBD1	15	few	TRBV7-8	TRBJ1-5
CASSADYSSSYEQYF	TGTGCCAGTAGTGCCGACTACTCTAGCTCCTACGAGCAGTACTTC	.	15	.	TRBV19	TRBJ2-7
CASSLGPGLIVDEQFF	TGTGCCAGCAGCTTAGGGCCGGGACTAATTGTGGATGAGCAGTTCTTC	TRBD2	16	.	TRBV7-9	TRBJ2-1
CASSLGPRTGDHKGNGYTF	TGTGCCAGCAGCTTAGGGCCAAGGACAGGGGATCATAAAGGGAATGGCTACACCTTC	TRBD1	19	once	TRBV7-2	TRBJ1-2
CASSTLGTGGEQFF	TGTGCCAGCAGCACCTTAGGGACGGGAGGCGAGCAGTTCTTC	TRBD2	14	.	TRBV7-9	TRBJ2-1
CASSLFGGTMQTQYF	TGTGCCAGCAGTCTCTTCGGCGGAACCATGCAGACCCAGTACTTC	.	15	.	TRBV13	TRBJ2-5
CASSGGGYNEQFF	TGTGCCAGCAGTGGGGGCGGATACAATGAGCAGTTCTTC	.	13	.	TRBV12-3/TRBV12-4	TRBJ2-1
CATSDATSGSTDTQYF	TGTGCCACCAGTGATGCCACTAGCGGGAGCACAGATACGCAGTATTTT	TRBD2	16	once	TRBV24-1	TRBJ2-3
CASSQVAGARQPQHF	TGCGCCAGCAGCCAAGTTGCGGGGGCGCGGCAGCCCCAGCATTTT	.	15	.	TRBV4-1	TRBJ1-5
CASSFLQGSTEAFF	TGTGCCAGCAGCTTCCTTCAGGGGAGCACTGAAGCTTTCTTT	.	14	.	TRBV7-9	TRBJ1-1
CASSLYWTSSNNEQFF	TGTGCCAGCAGTTTATATTGGACTAGCAGTAACAATGAGCAGTTCTTC	TRBD2	16	.	TRBV28	TRBJ2-1
CATSKDRVEACEQYF	TGTGCCACCAGCAAGGACAGGGTTGAAGCTTGCGAGCAGTACTTC	TRBD1	15	.	TRBV15	TRBJ2-7
CSVEGAGKNIQYF	TGCAGCGTTGAGGGGGCAGGGAAAAACATTCAGTACTTC	.	13	.	TRBV29-1	TRBJ2-4
CASSKGGQATQYF	TGTGCCAGTAGTAAGGGGGGGCAGGCGACCCAGTACTTC	.	13	.	TRBV19	TRBJ2-5
CASSLEAQNYGYTF	TGCGCCAGCAGCTTGGAGGCACAGAACTATGGCTACACCTTC	.	14	.	TRBV5-1	TRBJ1-2
CASSLSTSTIYTDTQYF	TGTGCCAGCAGTCTTTCTACTAGCACAATCTACACAGATACGCAGTATTTT	.	17	.	TRBV27	TRBJ2-3
CASSVRGLPHEQYF	TGTGCCAGCAGTGTTCGGGGTTTACCTCACGAGCAGTACTTC	.	14	.	TRBV2	TRBJ2-7
CASSLSGAKTQYF	TGTGCCAGCAGTTTAAGTGGGGCGAAGACCCAGTACTTC	.	13	.	TRBV12-3/TRBV12-4	TRBJ2-5
CASSILAGDYNEQFF	TGTGCCAGCAGCATCCTAGCGGGAGACTACAATGAGCAGTTCTTC	TRBD2	15	.	TRBV6-4	TRBJ2-1
CASSLRLAGGTSSLKAQYF	TGTGCCAGCAGTCTACGACTAGCGGGGGGCACATCCTCCCTGAAGGCGCAGTATTTT	TRBD2	19	.	TRBV7-2	TRBJ2-3
CASSLDGTSGRGKDTGELFF	TGTGCCAGCAGCTTAGATGGGACTAGCGGGAGGGGGAAGGACACCGGGGAGCTGTTTTTT	TRBD2	20	few	TRBV7-6	TRBJ2-2
CASRIRESTGEKLFF	TGTGCCAGCAGGATCCGGGAATCCACGGGGGAAAAACTGTTTTTT	.	15	.	TRBV2	TRBJ1-4
CASSIGTSSYNEQFF	TGTGCCAGCAGTATAGGCACTAGCTCCTACAATGAGCAGTTCTTC	.	15	.	TRBV7-3	TRBJ2-1
CASSDRTSGDTQYF	TGTGCCAGCAGTGACCGGACTAGCGGGGATACGCAGTATTTT	TRBD2	14	.	TRBV6-4	TRBJ2-3